The T cell receptor beta chain under discussion was sequenced for a study of Ad26.COV2.S vaccination and SARS-CoV-2 variants. Trimming pared 0 bases from V and 3 bases from J, leaving 9 bases between. The CDR3 consists of 14 residues. Germline CDR1 and CDR2: SGDLS and YYNGEE. Treatment defined: 15 to 20 received Ad26.COV2.S at low or high dose, single or two shots; about 5 received placebo; per-sample allocation not given. Day 63 after the first injection of vaccine or placebo was the sampling time. This table comes from immunoSEQ multiplex PCR, and its TCRdb copy is limited to in-frame clones, with some not included. The profile covers some 420,000 clones, with approximately 90% appearing a single time and approximately 4% taken by the ten largest.

This sample comprised peripheral blood, obtained in a trial of Ad26.COV2.S vaccine versus placebo. The origin of this receptor is a person between 18 and 65 years old who received the Ad26.COV2.S COVID-19 vaccine or a placebo. The gene calls are TRBV9 and TRBJ2-5; no firm D call. The DNA of the CDR3 is TGTGCCAGCAGCGTAGGGGGAAGTAAAGAGACCCAGTACTTC. It codes for CASSVGGSKETQYF.